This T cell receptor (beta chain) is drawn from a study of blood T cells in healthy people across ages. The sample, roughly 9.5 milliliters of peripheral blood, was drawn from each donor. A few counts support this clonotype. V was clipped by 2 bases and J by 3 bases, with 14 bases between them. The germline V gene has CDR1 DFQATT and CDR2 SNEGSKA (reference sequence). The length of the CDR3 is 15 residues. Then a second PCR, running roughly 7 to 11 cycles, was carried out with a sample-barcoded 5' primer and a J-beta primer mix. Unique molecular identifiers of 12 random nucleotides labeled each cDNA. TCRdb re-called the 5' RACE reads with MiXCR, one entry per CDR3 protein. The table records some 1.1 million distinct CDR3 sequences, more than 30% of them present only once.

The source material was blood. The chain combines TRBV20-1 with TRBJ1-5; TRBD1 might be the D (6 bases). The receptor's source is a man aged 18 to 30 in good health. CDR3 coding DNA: TGCAGTGCTAGAAGGGCGGGACAACTCAATCAGCCCCAGCATTTT. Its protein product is CSARRAGQLNQPQHF.